This T cell receptor beta chain was sequenced in a study of T-cell reconstitution after alpha-beta-depleted transplantation in children. Broader study findings: Newly generated T cells supplied most T-cell counts and diversity one year post-transplant. Roughly two months post-transplant, alpha-beta T cells reportedly originated from several hundred graft clones that had expanded. Surviving recipient T cells and intrathymic progenitors accounted for some patients' high TCRbeta diversity at day 60.

V lost 3 bases to trimming and J lost 10 bases; unmatched junction nucleotides: 11. The CDR3 totals 15 residues. Unique molecular identifiers were used to barcode this TCRbeta library. TCRdb passed the PCR reads through MiXCR, listing each CDR3 protein once. The profile shows more than 400,000 distinct CDR3 sequences, roughly two fifths of them singletons. This clonotype showed up many times. Its antigen is currently unknown. V and J are TRBV12-3 or TRBV12-4 and TRBJ2-1; TRBD1 matches at 8 bases. This clonotype originated in a girl aged 2-10 years with aplastic anemia, due to receive a stem cell transplant. The source material was PBMCs, sampled before TCRalphabeta/CD19-depleted stem cell transplant. The DNA of the CDR3 is TGTGCCAGCAGTTTTCGAACAGGGGGGAACGGGGAGCAGTTCTTC. Translated, it gives CASSFRTGGNGEQFF.